This TCR beta chain is from a study of cytomegalovirus exposure and HLA in healthy donors. As concerns this clone: Its antigen is as yet unknown.

Broader study findings: Most TCR beta V segments were productive about 90% or about 30% of the time in an earlier analysis.

PCR employed 60 Vbeta and 13 Jbeta primers. Measured with immunoSEQ multiplex PCR; TCRdb has only the in-frame clones, and not every one. The sample lists some 190,000 clones; around 76% were seen once. Germline V gene lookup returns CDR1 DFQATT and CDR2 SNEGSKA (reference sequence). V dropped 5 bases and J dropped 8 bases, with 6 bases sitting between them. CDR3 size: 9 residues. The chain joins TRBV20-1 to TRBJ1-2; no clear D. This TCR derives from a man in his forties or fifties in good health and CMV-seronegative. Material for sequencing was PBMCs. The CDR3: CSAPVGYTF. CDR3 coding DNA: TGCAGTGCTCCAGTCGGCTACACCTTC.